The 21 T cell receptor beta chains below all came from one sample that was sequenced in a study of CD8 T cells in Susac syndrome. Random hexamers were used to reverse transcribe the RNA input (about 0.5 to 1 ug). In TCRdb, the immunoSEQ multiplex PCR reads were re-called with MiXCR into one record per CDR3 protein. The top ten clones hold around 0.4% of a sample with approximately 100,000 distinct CDR3 sequences, roughly 95% of them seen once. The sequencing input was CD8+ T cells from PBMCs. Receptor source: a human donor with Susac syndrome.

The DNA of the CDR3 is TGCAGTGCTTCTACAGGGTCACCCAATGAGCAGTTCTTC. It yields the protein CSASTGSPNEQFF. J is TRBJ2-1 and V is TRBV20-1; a weak D match, TRBD1 (6 bases). The CDR3 totals 13 residues. Germline CDR1 and CDR2: DFQATT and SNEGSKA (reference sequence). Trimming removed 5 bases at V and 6 bases at J, with 14 bases between.

The V and J genes are TRBV29-1 and TRBJ2-1; tentative D call: TRBD1 (7 bases). The V end was cut by 4 bases, the J end by 8 bases, with 18 bases between. The CDR3 contains 14 residues. Germline V CDR1 and CDR2: SQVTM, ANQGSEA. CDR3 amino acids: CSVGRGQGGHEQFF. The CDR3 DNA is TGCAGCGTTGGGAGGGGACAAGGGGGCCATGAGCAGTTCTTC.

The V call is TRBV12-3 or TRBV12-4, the J call TRBJ2-7; no definite D call. The V end was cut by 8 bases, the J end by 2 bases, with 10 bases between. The CDR3 has 12 amino acids. The CDR3 DNA follows: TGTGCCAGCGGGATCGGAACCTACGAGCAGTACTTC. This gives the protein CASGIGTYEQYF.

This sequence joins TRBV29-1 and TRBJ2-1, with D perhaps TRBD1 (5 bases). This CDR3 has 17 amino acids. CDR1 and CDR2 (germline): SQVTM, ANQGSEA. V lost 4 bases to trimming and J lost 6 bases, with 25 bases between them. CDR3 bases: TGCAGCGTTGCAGGAGTAAGGGCGGCCCCAAGGGGCAATGAGCAGTTCTTC. This sequence encodes CSVAGVRAAPRGNEQFF.

The chain links TRBV12-3 or TRBV12-4 to TRBJ2-5, with D unclear. Trimming stripped 3 bases from V and 4 bases from J, with 15 bases between. The CDR3 extends over 15 amino acids. The CDR3, as DNA: TGTGCCAGCAGTTTTGTGCAAGGAGTGGGAGAGACCCAGTACTTC. This sequence encodes CASSFVQGVGETQYF.

The chain joins TRBV29-1 to TRBJ2-1; TRBD2 matches at 7 bases. CDR1 SQVTM and CDR2 ANQGSEA come from the germline V gene. The J segment lost 4 bases and the V segment lost 6 bases, leaving 6 bases of the junction unmatched. The CDR3 contains 13 residues. The CDR3 nucleotides are TGCAGCGTCGAGCCTAGCGGATACAATGAGCAGTTCTTC. Translation: CSVEPSGYNEQFF.

This rearrangement joins TRBV20-1 to TRBJ2-7; 9 nucleotides agree with TRBD1. CDR1 is DFQATT and CDR2 is SNEGSKA in the germline V gene (reference sequence). Trimming cost V 5 bases and J 0 bases; bases outside gene matches: 17. The CDR3 sequence is 18 residues long. This CDR3 reads CSAYKPGQGEGYSYEQYF. As DNA, the CDR3 is TGCAGTGCTTATAAACCGGGACAGGGCGAAGGATACTCCTACGAGCAGTACTTC.

The chain combines TRBV7-6 with TRBJ2-7; D not resolved. The CDR3 extends over 13 amino acids. Trimming removed 0 bases at V and 6 bases at J, with 9 bases between. The germline CDR1 and CDR2 sequences are SGHVS and FNYEAQ. The CDR3 protein is CASSLASTSEQYF. The CDR3 bases are TGTGCCAGCAGCTTAGCGAGCACCTCCGAGCAGTACTTC.

V and J are TRBV19 and TRBJ2-3, with 11 bases fitting TRBD2. The germline gives CDR1 LNHDA, CDR2 SQIVND (reference sequence). V gave up 6 bases and J gave up 0 bases; unmatched junction bases: 11. The CDR3 covers 18 residues. DNA of the CDR3: TGTGCCAGTAGAATGACTAGCGGGGCTCTTCCTAGCACAGATACGCAGTATTTT. As protein: CASRMTSGALPSTDTQYF.

V gene TRBV9 combines with J gene TRBJ2-1; TRBD2 agrees at 7 bases. The CDR3 contains 14 residues. Losses at the gene ends were 0 bases for V and 5 bases for J; bases not matched to a gene: 2. Germline assignment: CDR1 SGDLS and CDR2 YYNGEE. The CDR3 bases are TGTGCCAGCAGCGTAGGCGGGGGAAACAATGAGCAGTTCTTC. Protein product: CASSVGGGNNEQFF.

This chain joins TRBV12-3 or TRBV12-4 and TRBJ2-1; D is unclear. Trimming took 8 bases from V and 6 from J, leaving 8 bases between them. The CDR3 loop spans 11 amino acids. The CDR3 is CASGSVNEQFF. The CDR3 DNA reads TGTGCCAGCGGAAGTGTCAATGAGCAGTTCTTC.

The genes are TRBV9 and TRBJ2-6, with 8 bases lining up with TRBD1. Germline values: CDR1 SGDLS, CDR2 YYNGEE. The V segment lost 6 bases and the J segment 2 bases; nucleotides outside the gene matches: 10. This CDR3 region has 17 residues. CDR3 sequence (DNA): TGTGCCAGCAACGTTGGGACAGGCGGTGCTGGGGCCAACGTCCTGACTTTC. Amino acid sequence: CASNVGTGGAGANVLTF.

The chain links TRBV12-3 or TRBV12-4 to TRBJ2-7; 7 positions agree with TRBD1. Trimming took 1 base from V and 3 from J; bases not matched to a gene: 6. The CDR3 is made up of 15 amino acids. This CDR3 reads CASSLGDSPVYEQYF. CDR3 DNA sequence: TGTGCCAGCAGTTTAGGGGACAGTCCCGTCTACGAGCAGTACTTC.

The rearrangement uses TRBV18 and TRBJ1-2; D is ambiguous. With 3 bases removed from V and 0 bases from J, the gap between germline ends came to 8 bases. The length of the CDR3 is 14 residues. The V gene's germline CDR1 is KGHSH and CDR2 LQKENI. The CDR3 DNA reads as TGTGCCAGCTCACCGTACGAATCTAACTATGGCTACACCTTC. Translating it yields CASSPYESNYGYTF.

The rearrangement uses TRBV4-1 and TRBJ1-2, with unresolved D. Germline V gives CDR1 MGHRA, CDR2 YSYEKL. V lost 0 bases and J lost 5, with 7 bases in between. The length of the CDR3 is 13 residues. The DNA of the CDR3 is TGCGCCAGCAGCCAAGAAGGCGAGTATGGCTACACCTTC. This encodes CASSQEGEYGYTF.

The chain combines TRBV5-4 with TRBJ1-2; D call uncertain. This CDR3 spans 12 amino acids. Trimming stripped 4 bases from V and 11 bases from J, with 15 bases between. Per germline, CDR1 SGHNT and CDR2 YYREEE (reference sequence). The CDR3 loop reads CASSPSPGHYTF. For the CDR3, the DNA is TGTGCCAGCAGCCCCAGTCCCGGGCATTACACCTTC.

Comments on this clonotype: The junction shows a germline mismatch at one end, possibly a read error. The rearrangement uses TRBV3-1 and TRBJ2-1, with 8 bases identical to TRBD1. This CDR3 comprises 11 residues. Germline-derived CDR1 and CDR2 are LGHDT and YNNKEL (reference sequence). The CDR3 spells CASSSRQGKNF. In DNA form, the CDR3 reads TGTGCCAGCAGCTCACGACAGGGGAAGAACTTC.

The chain combines TRBV7-9 with TRBJ2-2; D possibly corresponds to TRBD1 (6 bases). Trimming took off 1 base at V and 9 bases at J, with 12 bases between the two ends. This CDR3 spans 14 amino acids. CDR1 and CDR2 (germline): SEHNR, FQNEAQ (reference sequence). CDR3 loop: CASSLVTGHRELFF. Written as DNA, the CDR3 is TGTGCCAGCAGCTTAGTGACAGGACATCGGGAGCTGTTTTTT.

This chain uses TRBV6-2 or TRBV6-3 with TRBJ2-2; D not certain. The ends were cut back, 5 bases at V and 5 bases at J, with 6 bases in the middle. This CDR3 has 12 amino acids. CDR1 and CDR2 (germline): MNHEY, SVGEGT. CDR3: CASSVITGELFF. The CDR3 DNA reads TGTGCCAGCAGTGTTATTACCGGGGAGCTGTTTTTT.

V gene TRBV24-1 combines with J gene TRBJ2-2, with TRBD2 matching over 10 bases. Germline V gene data show CDR1 as KGHDR and CDR2 as SFDVKD. The CDR3 has 16 residues. Germline trimming cut 1 base from V and 8 bases from J; bases unmatched to any gene: 6. The CDR3 loop reads CATSDFTSGMAGELFF. The CDR3 nucleotides read TGTGCCACCAGTGATTTTACTAGCGGGATGGCTGGGGAGCTGTTTTTT.

The chain uses TRBV7-6 and TRBJ2-5, with 7 bases lining up with TRBD1. J gave up 6 bases and V 4 bases, and 11 bases lay outside the gene matches. CDR3 length equals 15 residues. CDR1 and CDR2 (germline): SGHVS, FNYEAQ. In DNA, the CDR3 is TGTGCCAGCAGCTACGGGGCGACAGGGAAGAAGACCCAGTACTTC. As protein: CASSYGATGKKTQYF.